The 10 T cell receptor beta chains presented below share a single source sample, sequenced in a study of radiation and T cells in renal cell carcinoma. Profiling relied on immunoSEQ multiplex PCR, and the TCRdb table lists in-frame clones only, not all of them. This sample has more than 65,000 clones, with about 86% found just once. The time point denotes: blood 2 weeks post-SBRT. Treatment denoted: 15 Gy SBRT to primary tumor, nephrectomy 4 weeks later. Sequencing used blood, obtained from a patient whose treatment included radiotherapy and nephrectomy. Receptors were obtained from a woman aged 50 to 60 with renal cell carcinoma.

The chain combines TRBV25-1 with TRBJ1-2; D unclear. With 7 bases removed from V and 7 bases from J, the gap between germline ends came to 1 base. CDR3 length: 8 amino acids. The germline V gene encodes CDR1 MGHDK and CDR2 SYGVNS. This chain's CDR3 is CASTGYTF. The CDR3 nucleotides are TGTGCCAGCACTGGCTACACCTTC.

This clone was detected only once. The chain has TRBV7-9 and TRBJ1-4; 10 positions match TRBD1. Germline CDR1 reads SEHNR; CDR2 reads FQNEAQ (reference sequence). Losses at the gene ends were 8 bases for V and 7 bases for J; bases not matched to a gene: 7. The CDR3 spans 14 residues. The CDR3 sequence: CASGDRGKGEKLFF. DNA of the CDR3: TGTGCCAGCGGGGACAGGGGTAAGGGTGAAAAACTGTTTTTT.

This clone was seen once. Other DNA sequences in this sample translate to the same CDR3. The rearrangement uses TRBV18 and TRBJ2-7; D remains ambiguous. The CDR3 loop spans 13 amino acids. CDR1 is KGHSH, CDR2 LQKENI, per germline. Trimming removed 0 bases from V and 0 bases from J, with 3 bases in between. The CDR3 coding sequence is TGTGCCAGCTCACCACCGAACTCCTACGAGCAGTACTTC. This codes for CASSPPNSYEQYF.

The J gene is TRBJ1-2, the V gene TRBV7-2; possible D gene TRBD1, 5 bases. Germline CDR1 reads SGHTA; CDR2 reads FQGNSA. Deletions cut 2 bases from V and 4 bases from J, with 11 bases between. This CDR3 is built from 14 residues. The chain's CDR3 is CASSLLSDSYGYTF. For the CDR3, the DNA is TGTGCCAGCAGCTTACTTTCCGACAGCTATGGCTACACCTTC.

This chain joins TRBV2 and TRBJ2-1, with TRBD1 identical over 7 bases. The CDR3 is made up of 15 amino acids. Trimming removed 4 bases from V and 2 bases from J; junction bases left unmatched: 5. Germline V gene lookup returns CDR1 SNHLY and CDR2 FYNNEI. The DNA for the CDR3 is TGTGCCAGCAGTGCTGACAGGGACGCCTACAATGAGCAGTTCTTC. The encoded protein is CASSADRDAYNEQFF.

This sequence joins TRBV6-5 and TRBJ1-2; TRBD1 might be the D (5 bases). V was cut by 3 bases and J by 0 bases, with 11 bases left in between. CDR3 length: 15 amino acids. CDR1 is MNHEY, CDR2 SVGAGI, per germline. CDR3 coding DNA: TGTGCCAGCAGTTATGGGGTGGGGGCTAACTATGGCTACACCTTC. Amino acid sequence: CASSYGVGANYGYTF.

The V gene is TRBV7-6, the J gene TRBJ1-2; no clear D gene. Germline lookup yields CDR1 SGHVS and CDR2 FNYEAQ. V gave up 1 base and J gave up 4 bases, with 4 bases separating them. The CDR3 is 12 amino acids. The chain's CDR3 is CASSLDSYGYTF. The CDR3 DNA is TGTGCCAGCAGCTTAGACAGCTATGGCTACACCTTC.

This rearrangement joins TRBV7-9 to TRBJ1-1; D is unresolved. Trimming took off 1 base at V and 0 bases at J, with 9 bases between the two ends. Germline CDR1 SEHNR, CDR2 FQNEAQ (reference sequence). CDR3 size: 15 residues. The CDR3 nucleotides are TGTGCCAGCAGCTTAGAGGGAACGATGAACACTGAAGCTTTCTTT. Protein sequence: CASSLEGTMNTEAFF.

This rearrangement joins TRBV7-2 to TRBJ1-5; D gene ambiguous. V lost 3 bases and J 3 bases, leaving 3 bases between the germline ends. The germline V gene encodes CDR1 SGHTA and CDR2 FQGNSA. The CDR3 covers 12 residues. The CDR3 nucleotides are TGTGCCAGCAGCTTTAACAATCAGCCCCAGCATTTT. It encodes CASSFNNQPQHF.

The CDR3 loop reads CASTQGRGPRVDTEAFF. The CDR3 DNA is TGTGCCAGCACCCAGGGGAGGGGGCCGCGGGTCGACACTGAAGCTTTCTTT. This chain joins TRBV9 and TRBJ1-1; 7 bases line up with TRBD1. Germline loops: CDR1 SGDLS, CDR2 YYNGEE. V was pared by 6 bases and J by 3 bases, with 17 bases of the junction left unmatched. This CDR3 is built from 17 residues.